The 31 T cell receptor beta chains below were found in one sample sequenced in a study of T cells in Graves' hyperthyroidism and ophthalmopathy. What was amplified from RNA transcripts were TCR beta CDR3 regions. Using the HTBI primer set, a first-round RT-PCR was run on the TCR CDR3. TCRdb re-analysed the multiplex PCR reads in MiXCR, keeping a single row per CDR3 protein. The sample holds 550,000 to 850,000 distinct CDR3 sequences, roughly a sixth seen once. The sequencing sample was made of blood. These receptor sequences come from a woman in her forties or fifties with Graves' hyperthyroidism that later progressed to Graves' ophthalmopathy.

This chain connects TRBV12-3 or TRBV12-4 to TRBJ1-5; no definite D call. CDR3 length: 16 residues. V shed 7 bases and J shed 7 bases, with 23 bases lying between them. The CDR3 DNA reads TGTGCCAGCACCCTGAGCCGTGAAGGAGATTTCCAGCCCCAGCATTTT. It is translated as CASTLSREGDFQPQHF.

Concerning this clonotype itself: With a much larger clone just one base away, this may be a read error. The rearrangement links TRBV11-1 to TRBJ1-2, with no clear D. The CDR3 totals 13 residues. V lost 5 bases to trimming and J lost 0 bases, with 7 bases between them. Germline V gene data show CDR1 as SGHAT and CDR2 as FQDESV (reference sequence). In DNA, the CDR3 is TGTGCCAGCAGCCCGGCCCCTAACTATGGCTACACCTTC. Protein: CASSPAPNYGYTF.

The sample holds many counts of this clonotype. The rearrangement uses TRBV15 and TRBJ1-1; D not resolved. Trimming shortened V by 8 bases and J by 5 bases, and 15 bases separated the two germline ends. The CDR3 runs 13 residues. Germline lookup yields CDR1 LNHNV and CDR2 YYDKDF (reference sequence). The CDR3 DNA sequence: TGTGCCACCGGGTTACACATCAGAACTGAAGCTTTCTTT. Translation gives CATGLHIRTEAFF.

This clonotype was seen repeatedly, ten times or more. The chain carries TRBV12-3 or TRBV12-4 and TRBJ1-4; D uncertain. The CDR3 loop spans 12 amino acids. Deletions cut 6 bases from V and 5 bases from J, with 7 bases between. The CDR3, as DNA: TGTGCCAGCAGCTTCGGGAATGAAAAACTGTTTTTT. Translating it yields CASSFGNEKLFF.

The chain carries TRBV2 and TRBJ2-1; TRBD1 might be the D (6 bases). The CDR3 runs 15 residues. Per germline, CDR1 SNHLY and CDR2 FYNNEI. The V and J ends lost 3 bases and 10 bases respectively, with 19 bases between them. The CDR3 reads CASSDPNDRSMEQFF. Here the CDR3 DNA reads TGTGCCAGCAGTGATCCGAACGACAGGTCCATGGAGCAGTTCTTC.

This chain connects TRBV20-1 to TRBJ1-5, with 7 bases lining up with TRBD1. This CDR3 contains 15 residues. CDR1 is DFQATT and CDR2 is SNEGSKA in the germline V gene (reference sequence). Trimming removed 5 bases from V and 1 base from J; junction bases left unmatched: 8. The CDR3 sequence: CSARRQGPSNQPQHF. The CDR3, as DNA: TGCAGTGCTCGTCGACAGGGCCCGAGCAATCAGCCCCAGCATTTT.

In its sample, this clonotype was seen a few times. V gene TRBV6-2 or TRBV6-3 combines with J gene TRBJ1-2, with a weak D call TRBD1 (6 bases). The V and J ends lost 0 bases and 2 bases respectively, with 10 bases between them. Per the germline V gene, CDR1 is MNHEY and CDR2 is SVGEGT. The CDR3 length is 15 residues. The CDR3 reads CASSYSSQGNYGYTF. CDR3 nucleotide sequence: TGTGCCAGCAGTTACTCGAGTCAGGGGAACTATGGCTACACCTTC.

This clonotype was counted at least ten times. CDR3 region: CATSDRELAGVEETQYF. The CDR3 DNA reads as TGTGCCACCAGTGATCGAGAACTAGCGGGGGTGGAGGAGACCCAGTACTTC. V gene TRBV24-1 combines with J gene TRBJ2-5; 11 nucleotides align to TRBD2. V lost 3 bases and J lost 5; bases outside the gene matches: 10. Germline CDR1 reads KGHDR; CDR2 reads SFDVKD. The CDR3 is 17 residues long.

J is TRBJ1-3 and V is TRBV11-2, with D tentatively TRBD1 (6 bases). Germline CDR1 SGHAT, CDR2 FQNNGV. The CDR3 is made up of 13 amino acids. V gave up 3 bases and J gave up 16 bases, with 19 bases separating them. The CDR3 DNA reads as TGTGCCAGCAGCTTGGACCCGGGACACTTGTCCTATTTT. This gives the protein CASSLDPGHLSYF. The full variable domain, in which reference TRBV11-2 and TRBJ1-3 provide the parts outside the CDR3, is EAGVAQSPRYKIIEKRQSVAFWCNPISGHATLYWYQQILGQGPKLLIQFQNNGVVDDSQLPKDRFSAERLKGVDSTLKIQPAKLEDSAVYLCASSLDPGHLSYFGEGSWLTVV.

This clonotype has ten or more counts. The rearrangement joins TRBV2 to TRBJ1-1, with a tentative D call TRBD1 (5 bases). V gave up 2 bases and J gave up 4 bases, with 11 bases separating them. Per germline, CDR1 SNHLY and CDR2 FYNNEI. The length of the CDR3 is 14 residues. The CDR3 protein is CASSELRGGTEAFF. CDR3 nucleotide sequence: TGTGCCAGCAGTGAATTGAGGGGAGGCACTGAAGCTTTCTTT.

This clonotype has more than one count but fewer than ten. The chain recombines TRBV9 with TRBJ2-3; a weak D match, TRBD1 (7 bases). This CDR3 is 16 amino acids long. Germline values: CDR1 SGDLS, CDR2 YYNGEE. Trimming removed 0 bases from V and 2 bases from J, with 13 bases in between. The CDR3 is CASSVGRGPFTDTQYF. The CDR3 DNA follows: TGTGCCAGCAGCGTAGGGAGGGGGCCGTTCACAGATACGCAGTATTTT.

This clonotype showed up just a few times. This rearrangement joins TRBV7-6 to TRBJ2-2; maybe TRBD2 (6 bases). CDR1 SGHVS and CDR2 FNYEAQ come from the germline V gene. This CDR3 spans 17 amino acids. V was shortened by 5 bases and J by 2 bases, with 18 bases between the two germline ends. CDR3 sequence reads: CASSRPLAAYNTGELFF. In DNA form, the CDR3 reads TGTGCCAGCAGCCGGCCGTTAGCGGCCTATAACACCGGGGAGCTGTTTTTT.

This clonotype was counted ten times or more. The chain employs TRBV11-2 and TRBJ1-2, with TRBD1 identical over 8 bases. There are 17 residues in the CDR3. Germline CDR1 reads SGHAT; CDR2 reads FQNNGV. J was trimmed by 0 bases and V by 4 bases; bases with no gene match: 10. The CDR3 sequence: CASSSLQGAPTNYGYTF. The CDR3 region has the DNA TGTGCCAGCAGCTCCCTCCAGGGGGCCCCCACTAACTATGGCTACACCTTC.

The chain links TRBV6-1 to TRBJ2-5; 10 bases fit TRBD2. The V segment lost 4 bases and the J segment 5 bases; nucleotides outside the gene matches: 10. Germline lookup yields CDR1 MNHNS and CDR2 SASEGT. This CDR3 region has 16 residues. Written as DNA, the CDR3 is TGTGCCAGCAGTGGTTTAGCGGGGGGTGCTGGGGAGACCCAGTACTTC. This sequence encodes CASSGLAGGAGETQYF.

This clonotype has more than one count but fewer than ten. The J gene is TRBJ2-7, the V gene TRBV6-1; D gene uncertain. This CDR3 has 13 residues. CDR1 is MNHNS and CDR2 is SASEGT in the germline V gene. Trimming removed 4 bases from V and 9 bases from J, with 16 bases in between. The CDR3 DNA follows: TGTGCCAGCAGTGCCCCCCTGGAATCCGGGCAGTACTTC. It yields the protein CASSAPLESGQYF.

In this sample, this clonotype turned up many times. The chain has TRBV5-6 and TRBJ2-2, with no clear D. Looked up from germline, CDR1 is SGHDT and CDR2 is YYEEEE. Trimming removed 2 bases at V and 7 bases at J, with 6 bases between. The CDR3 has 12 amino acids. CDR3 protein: CASSFLGGELFF. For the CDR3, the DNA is TGTGCCAGCAGCTTTTTAGGCGGGGAGCTGTTTTTT.

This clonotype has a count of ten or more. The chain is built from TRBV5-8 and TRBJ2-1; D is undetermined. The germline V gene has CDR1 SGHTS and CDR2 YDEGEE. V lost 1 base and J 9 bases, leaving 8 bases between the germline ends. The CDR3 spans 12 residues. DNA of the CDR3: TGTGCCAGCAGCTTGAGTGGTAGTGAGCAGTTCTTC. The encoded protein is CASSLSGSEQFF.

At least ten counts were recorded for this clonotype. CDR3 sequence: CASSFSRFPGEAFF. The CDR3 nucleotides are TGTGCCAGCAGCTTTTCCCGGTTCCCCGGTGAAGCTTTCTTT. The V gene is TRBV7-9, the J gene TRBJ1-1, with D unclear. The CDR3 is 14 amino acids. The V gene's germline CDR1 is SEHNR and CDR2 FQNEAQ (reference sequence). V lost 3 bases, J lost 7 bases, and 15 bases lay in between.

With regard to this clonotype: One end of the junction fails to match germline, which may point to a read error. CDR3 loop: CVSRHLRGLSYNEQFF. DNA for the CDR3: TGTGTCAGCAGACACCTCAGGGGGCTCTCCTACAATGAGCAGTTCTTC. The chain recombines TRBV5-6 with TRBJ2-1; 8 bases are a match to TRBD1. Per the germline V gene, CDR1 is SGHDT and CDR2 is YYEEEE. The CDR3 spans 16 residues. The full variable domain, completed using reference TRBV5-6 and TRBJ2-1, is DAGVTQSPTHLIKTRGQQVTLRCSPKSGHDTVSWYQQALGQGPQFIFQYYEEEERQRGNFPDRFSGHQFPNYSSELNVNALLLGDSALYLCVSRHLRGLSYNEQFFGPGTRLTVL.

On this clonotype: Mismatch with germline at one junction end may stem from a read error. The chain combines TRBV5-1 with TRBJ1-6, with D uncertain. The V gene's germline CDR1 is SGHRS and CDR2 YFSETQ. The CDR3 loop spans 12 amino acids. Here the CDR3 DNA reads TGCGCCAGCAGCTTGGTAGGGAAAGCCCTCCGCTTT. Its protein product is CASSLVGKALRF. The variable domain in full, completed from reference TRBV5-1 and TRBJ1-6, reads KAGVTQTPRYLIKTRGQQVTLSCSPISGHRSVSWYQQTPGQGLQFLFEYFSETQRNKGNFPGRFSGRQFSNSRSEMNVSTLELGDSALYLCASSLVGKALRFGNGTRLTVT.

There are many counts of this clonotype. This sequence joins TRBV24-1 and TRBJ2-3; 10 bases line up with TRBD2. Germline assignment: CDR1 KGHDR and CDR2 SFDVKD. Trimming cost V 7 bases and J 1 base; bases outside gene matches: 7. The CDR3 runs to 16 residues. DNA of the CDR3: TGTGCCACCAGCGCCACGGGGACTAGCGGCACAGATACGCAGTATTTT. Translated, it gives CATSATGTSGTDTQYF.

Here the CDR3 DNA reads TGTGCCAGCAGTTACTCGAAAGTAGCCTACAATGAGCAGTTCTTC. It encodes CASSYSKVAYNEQFF. The gene calls are TRBV6-6 and TRBJ2-1; D gene unclear. This CDR3 region has 15 residues. The V gene's germline CDR1 is MNHNY and CDR2 SVGAGI (reference sequence). V was cut by 0 bases and J by 2 bases, with 8 bases left in between.

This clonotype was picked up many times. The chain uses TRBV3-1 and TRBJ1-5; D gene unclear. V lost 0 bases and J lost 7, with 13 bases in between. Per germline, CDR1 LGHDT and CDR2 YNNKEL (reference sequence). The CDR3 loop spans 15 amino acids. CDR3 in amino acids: CASSQDSTRKQPQHF. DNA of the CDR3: TGTGCCAGCAGCCAAGACAGTACAAGAAAACAGCCCCAGCATTTT.

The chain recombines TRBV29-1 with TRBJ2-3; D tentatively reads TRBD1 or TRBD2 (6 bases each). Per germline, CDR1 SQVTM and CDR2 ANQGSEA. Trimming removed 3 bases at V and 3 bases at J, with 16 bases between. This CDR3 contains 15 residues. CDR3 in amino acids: CSVEARGGGTDTQYF. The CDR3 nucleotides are TGCAGCGTTGAGGCCAGGGGAGGAGGGACAGATACGCAGTATTTT.

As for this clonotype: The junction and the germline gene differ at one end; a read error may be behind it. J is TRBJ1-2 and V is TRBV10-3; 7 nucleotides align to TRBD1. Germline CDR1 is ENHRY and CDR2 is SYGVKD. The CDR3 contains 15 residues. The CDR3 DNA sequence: TGTGCCGTCAGTAAACCGGGACAGCGGAACTATGGCTACACCTTC. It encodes CAVSKPGQRNYGYTF.

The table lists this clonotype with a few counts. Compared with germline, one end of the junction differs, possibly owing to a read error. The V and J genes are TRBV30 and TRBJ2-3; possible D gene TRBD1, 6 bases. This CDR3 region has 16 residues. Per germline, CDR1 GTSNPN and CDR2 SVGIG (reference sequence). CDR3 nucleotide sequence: TGTGCCCGGAGCTTCGTCAACCAGGGGATCCGGGATACGCAGTATTTT. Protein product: CARSFVNQGIRDTQYF. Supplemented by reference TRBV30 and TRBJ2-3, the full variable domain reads SQTIHQWPATLVQPVGSPLSLECTVEGTSNPNLYWYRQAAGRGLQLLFYSVGIGQISSEVPQNLSASRPQDRQFILSSKKLLLSDSGFYLCARSFVNQGIRDTQYFGPGTRLTVL.

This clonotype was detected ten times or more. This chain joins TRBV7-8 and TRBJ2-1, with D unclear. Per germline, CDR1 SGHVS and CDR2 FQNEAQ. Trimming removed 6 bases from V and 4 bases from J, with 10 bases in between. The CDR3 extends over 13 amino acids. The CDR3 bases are TGTGCCAGCAGGCTCGGGCAGTACAATGAGCAGTTCTTC. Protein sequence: CASRLGQYNEQFF.

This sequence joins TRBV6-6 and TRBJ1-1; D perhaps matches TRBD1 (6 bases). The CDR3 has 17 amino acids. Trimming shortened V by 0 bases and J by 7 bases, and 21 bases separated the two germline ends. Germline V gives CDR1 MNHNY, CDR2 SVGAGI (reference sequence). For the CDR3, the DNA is TGTGCCAGCAGTTACTCGCGGGCAGGGGTTCGGTTTAGTGAAGCTTTCTTT. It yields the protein CASSYSRAGVRFSEAFF.

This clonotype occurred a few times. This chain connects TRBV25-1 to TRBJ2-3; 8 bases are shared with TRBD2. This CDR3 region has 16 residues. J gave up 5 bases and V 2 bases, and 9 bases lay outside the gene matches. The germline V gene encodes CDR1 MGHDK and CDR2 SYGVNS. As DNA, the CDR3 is TGTGCCAGCAGTGAAATCCAAGCGGGGGCGGAAGATACGCAGTATTTT. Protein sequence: CASSEIQAGAEDTQYF. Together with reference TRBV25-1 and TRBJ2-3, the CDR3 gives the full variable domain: EADIYQTPRYLVIGTGKKITLECSQTMGHDKMYWYQQDPGMELHLIHYSYGVNSTEKGDLSSESTVSRIRTEHFPLTLESARPSHTSQYLCASSEIQAGAEDTQYFGPGTRLTVL.

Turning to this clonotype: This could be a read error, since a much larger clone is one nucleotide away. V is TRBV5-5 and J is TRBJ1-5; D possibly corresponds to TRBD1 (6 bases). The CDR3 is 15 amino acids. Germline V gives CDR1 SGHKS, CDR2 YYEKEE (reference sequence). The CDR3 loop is CASGFRTDNNQPQHF. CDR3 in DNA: TGTGCCAGCGGCTTCAGGACAGACAACAATCAGCCCCAGCATTTT.

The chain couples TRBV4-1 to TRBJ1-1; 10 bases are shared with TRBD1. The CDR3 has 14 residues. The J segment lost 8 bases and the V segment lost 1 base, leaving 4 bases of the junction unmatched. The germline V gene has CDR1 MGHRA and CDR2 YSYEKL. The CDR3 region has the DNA TGCGCCAGCAGCCAAGTCAAGGGACAGGGGGAAGCTTTCTTT. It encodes CASSQVKGQGEAFF.